This entry describes one T cell receptor beta chain. It has no known antigen specificity. Base qualities are not at hand, and no much larger clone is one base apart. Other DNA sequences within the sample encode an identical CDR3. Whole blood was collected in K2EDTA tubes by collaborating institutions according to the institutions' own protocols. For TCRbeta analysis, collaborator samples were shipped as frozen whole blood, as isolated PBMCs, or as DNA extracted from either sample type. TCRbeta CDR3 regions were amplified from genomic DNA by means of the immunoSEQ Assay, a bias-controlled multiplex PCR. As for how the authors treated the data: Nucleated cell counts per sample were estimated from amplification of reference gene primers within the assay. To quantify the absolute abundance of each unique TCRbeta CDR3 rearrangement, sequence reads were collapsed and filtered. For each sample, productive Simpson clonality was calculated by taking the square root of Simpson's diversity index across productive rearrangements. The immuneACCESS repertoire file appears here via TCRdb, limited to in-frame rearrangements. These files lack a portion of the clones; in checked studies, under half of the deficit traces to unresolved V genes, and the cause of the others is not known. That table supplies the V and J calls and clone size; D and trimming were determined from the DNA. Present in this sample are about 130,000 clones, approximately 83% of which were seen just once. In total, the top ten clones hold about 17% of the sample.

The data derive from a study of blood T cell repertoires in COVID-19 (dated by TCRdb to between 2020 and 2021). About the full investigation: Samples from collaborators originated in the United States, Italy and Spain and spanned both the acute and convalescent phases of COVID-19. Where HLA class I and class II types were available, the types were taken from metadata supplied by the sample provider, not from assay-based typing. The dataset comprised deeply sampled blood TCRbeta repertoires from subjects exposed to, actively infected with, or recovered from COVID-19. The repertoires were released in a freely available public database intended as a resource for research on the immune response to SARS-CoV-2. The sample metadata nearly always contained a de-identified subject ID, COVID-19 status, age in years and sex. The samples were drawn from two sources: the first 160 participants of the ongoing ImmuneRACE study, and 950 to 1,500 subjects contributed by 6 global collaborators. The prospective study material was composed of cDNA or gDNA derived from T cells, B-cell-depleted T cells, or PBMCs.

Summary of the overall study and its limitations: The quantity of clinical and demographic metadata differed by source and by participant and was supplied without curation.

The germline V gene yields MNHNS for CDR1 and SASEGT for CDR2. From the cysteine up to the phenylalanine, the CDR3 has a length of 14 residues. Only CDR3 DNA is held: 42 bases, read in frame from base 1. V is shortened by 0 bases, J by 2 bases, and the region joining them spans 7 bases. This receptor chain uses TRBV6-1 and TRBJ1-2; the D gene is perhaps TRBD1, on 6 matching bases. The sequence was collected from a woman in her forties or fifties with acute or convalescent COVID-19. Material for sequencing was peripheral blood. CDR3 protein: CASSEATGNYGYTF. The base sequence is TGTGCCAGCAGTGAAGCGACAGGAAACTATGGCTACACCTTC.